The 27 T cell receptor beta chains presented below share a single source sample, sequenced in a study of T cells in Graves' hyperthyroidism and ophthalmopathy. Amplified regions were TCR beta CDR3 sequences from RNA transcripts. First-round RT-PCR of the TCR CDR3 relied on the HTBI primer set. In TCRdb, the multiplex PCR reads were re-called with MiXCR into one record per CDR3 protein. The table lists roughly 700,000 distinct CDR3 sequences, approximately 36% of them singletons. The source material was blood. These receptors were obtained from a woman aged 40 to 49 with Graves' hyperthyroidism.

This clonotype was detected ten times or more. The chain is built from TRBV20-1 and TRBJ2-7; TRBD2 matches at 8 bases. The CDR3 is made up of 15 amino acids. The V and J ends lost 3 bases and 0 bases, in that order; junction bases with no gene match: 7. CDR1 and CDR2 from the germline V gene are DFQATT and SNEGSKA (reference sequence). Here the CDR3 reads CSASRERGSSYEQYF. Written as DNA, the CDR3 is TGCAGTGCTAGCCGAGAGCGGGGGAGCTCCTACGAGCAGTACTTC.

This clonotype was counted a few times. This chain links TRBV12-3 or TRBV12-4 with TRBJ1-2; a weak D match, TRBD1 (5 bases). The CDR3 is 12 amino acids. V gave up 3 bases and J gave up 8 bases, with 10 bases separating them. The CDR3 is CASSFGAKGYTF. For the CDR3, the DNA is TGTGCCAGCAGTTTTGGGGCGAAAGGCTACACCTTC.

V and J are TRBV4-3 and TRBJ1-1; D is perhaps TRBD1 (5 bases). Germline V lookup: CDR1 LGHNA, CDR2 YSLEER. CDR3 length equals 16 residues. V was pared by 6 bases and J by 0 bases, with 17 bases between. CDR3 protein: CASRKGTLKMNTEAFF. DNA of the CDR3: TGCGCCAGCAGAAAAGGGACCCTAAAGATGAACACTGAAGCTTTCTTT.

A few counts support this clonotype. The chain has TRBV14 and TRBJ2-5; 8 bases line up with TRBD2. The CDR3 extends over 14 amino acids. Germline V gene sequence: CDR1 SGHDN, CDR2 FVKESK. J gave up 5 bases and V 6 bases, and 8 bases lay outside the gene matches. This CDR3 is CASSARGRTETQYF. CDR3 sequence (DNA): TGTGCCAGCAGTGCCCGCGGGAGGACGGAGACCCAGTACTTC.

The chain employs TRBV7-2 and TRBJ2-7; the match to TRBD1 covers 9 bases. The tail of the sequence fits TRBJ2-4 better, so the J call may be wrong. The length of the CDR3 is 14 residues. CDR1 and CDR2 from the germline V gene are SGHTA and FQGNSA. The CDR3: CASSPGQGGNIQYF. CDR3 nucleotide sequence: TGTGCCAGCAGCCCGGGACAGGGAGGAAACATTCAGTACTTC.

The chain joins TRBV9 to TRBJ1-5; D uncertain. CDR1 and CDR2 from the germline V gene are SGDLS and YYNGEE. The CDR3 is made up of 13 amino acids. Between the trimmed V and J ends, which lost 3 bases and 4 bases, there was a span of 8 bases. The CDR3 bases are TGTGCCAGCAGCGCCCTGATAAATCAGCCCCAGCATTTT. This codes for CASSALINQPQHF.

This clonotype was observed a few times. The rearrangement joins TRBV3-1 to TRBJ2-2; D unresolved. Trimming removed 3 bases from V and 7 bases from J, with 6 bases in between. The CDR3 has 12 residues. Germline-derived CDR1 and CDR2 are LGHDT and YNNKEL (reference sequence). The CDR3 loop reads CASSQASGELFF. The CDR3 bases are TGTGCCAGCAGCCAGGCAAGCGGGGAGCTGTTTTTT. The full variable domain, completed using reference TRBV3-1 and TRBJ2-2, is DTAVSQTPKYLVTQMGNDKSIKCEQNLGHDTMYWYKQDSKKFLKIMFSYNNKELIINETVPNRFSPKSPDKAHLNLHINSLELGDSAVYFCASSQASGELFFGEGSRLTVL.

The gene calls are TRBV7-9 and TRBJ1-1; D gene unclear. Germline CDR1 SEHNR, CDR2 FQNEAQ (reference sequence). This CDR3 is built from 13 residues. Deletions cut 5 bases from V and 10 bases from J, with 17 bases between. The CDR3 DNA is TGTGCCAGCAGCCCCGTAGTGGCCCCCGTAGCTTTCTTT. Encoded protein: CASSPVVAPVAFF.

This clonotype was recorded many times. Here the CDR3 reads CASSGYTF. DNA of the CDR3: TGTGCCAGCAGTGGCTACACCTTC. The rearrangement links TRBV12-3 or TRBV12-4 to TRBJ1-2, with unresolved D. V was pared by 5 bases and J by 8 bases, with 0 bases between. The CDR3 loop spans 8 amino acids.

The sample holds a few counts of this clonotype. The rearrangement joins TRBV7-2 to TRBJ2-2, with D possibly matching TRBD2 (5 bases). V dropped 4 bases and J dropped 1 base, with 13 bases sitting between them. Germline values: CDR1 SGHTA, CDR2 FQGNSA. The CDR3 has 16 amino acids. CDR3 sequence reads: CASSSQPGMNTGELFF. CDR3 nucleotides: TGTGCCAGCAGCTCGCAACCCGGGATGAACACCGGGGAGCTGTTTTTT.

This chain links TRBV6-5 with TRBJ1-6; D unresolved. This CDR3 is 16 amino acids long. Deletions cut 3 bases from V and 6 bases from J, with 15 bases between. Germline V gives CDR1 MNHEY, CDR2 SVGAGI. The CDR3 bases are TGTGCCAGCAGTTATCTTATGCGAGTCGGTAATTCACCCCTCCACTTT. This encodes CASSYLMRVGNSPLHF.

This clonotype has just a few counts. V gene TRBV7-8 combines with J gene TRBJ1-2; 9 bases map to TRBD1. After removal of 5 bases from V and 6 bases from J, the junction contained 10 bases not matched to a gene. The CDR3 loop spans 15 amino acids. CDR1 is SGHVS and CDR2 is FQNEAQ in the germline V gene. CDR3 coding DNA: TGTGCCAGCAGCGCTACAGGGGGCTTGGGTGATGGCTACACCTTC. Translating it yields CASSATGGLGDGYTF.

The chain uses TRBV6-5 and TRBJ1-1; 11 bases map to TRBD1. This CDR3 has 15 residues. J lost 7 bases, V lost 4 bases, and 8 bases had no gene match. Germline V gene sequence: CDR1 MNHEY, CDR2 SVGAGI. CDR3 DNA: TGTGCCAGCAGTTTATCCCGGACAGGGGGCTTTGAAGCTTTCTTT. This sequence encodes CASSLSRTGGFEAFF.

This clonotype was counted a few times. The V and J genes are TRBV6-2 or TRBV6-3 and TRBJ2-7; no clear D gene. The germline V and J ends were trimmed by 6 bases and 0 bases, with 12 bases remaining between them. Germline V CDR1 and CDR2: MNHEY, SVGEGT. This CDR3 is 14 amino acids long. Here the CDR3 DNA reads TGTGCCAGCAGGCTATTGCAGAGCTCCTACGAGCAGTACTTC. Translating it yields CASRLLQSSYEQYF.

Ten or more counts support this clonotype. This chain uses TRBV7-8 with TRBJ1-5; TRBD1 might be the D (5 bases). Trimming stripped 5 bases from V and 7 bases from J, with 18 bases between. Germline-derived CDR1 and CDR2 are SGHVS and FQNEAQ. CDR3 length: 15 amino acids. CDR3 sequence reads: CASSRTGPLTQPQHF. The CDR3 nucleotides are TGTGCCAGCAGCAGAACAGGTCCCTTGACACAGCCCCAGCATTTT.

This chain joins TRBV9 and TRBJ1-3, with 9 bases that match TRBD1. V was pared by 4 bases and J by 4 bases, with 12 bases of the junction left unmatched. Germline CDR1 and CDR2: SGDLS and YYNGEE. The length of the CDR3 is 17 residues. The chain's CDR3 is CASSPGTGRLSGNTIYF. Written as DNA, the CDR3 is TGTGCCAGCAGCCCCGGGACAGGGAGGTTGAGCGGAAACACCATATATTTT.

There are many counts of this clonotype. This sequence joins TRBV9 and TRBJ1-2, with D possibly matching TRBD1 (5 bases). Germline V lookup: CDR1 SGDLS, CDR2 YYNGEE. V was shortened by 0 bases and J by 8 bases, with 20 bases between the two germline ends. The CDR3 runs 16 residues. This CDR3 reads CASSVGTSRDRGGYTF. Here the CDR3 DNA reads TGTGCCAGCAGCGTAGGGACGTCCAGGGACCGGGGAGGCTACACCTTC.

J is TRBJ1-1 and V is TRBV29-1, with a tentative D call TRBD1 (6 bases). V lost 5 bases to trimming and J lost 2 bases, with 18 bases between them. Germline assignment: CDR1 SQVTM and CDR2 ANQGSEA. The CDR3 covers 15 residues. DNA of the CDR3: TGCAGCGTTCGCGCCCCGGGACACATTAACACTGAAGCTTTCTTT. Translated, it gives CSVRAPGHINTEAFF.

The chain couples TRBV6-2 or TRBV6-3 to TRBJ1-5; 10 bases align to TRBD1. Germline V gene sequence: CDR1 MNHEY, CDR2 SVGEGT. CDR3 size: 13 residues. Germline trimming cut 8 bases from V and 6 bases from J; bases unmatched to any gene: 4. This CDR3 reads CASVGQGSQPQHF. Here the CDR3 DNA reads TGTGCCAGCGTGGGACAGGGGAGTCAGCCCCAGCATTTT.

The V gene is TRBV15, the J gene TRBJ2-3; 12 bases are a match to TRBD2. The CDR3 has 16 amino acids. Germline V gene lookup returns CDR1 LNHNV and CDR2 YYDKDF (reference sequence). The junction had 4 bases not matched to a gene; V was cut back by 1 base and J by 5 bases. The CDR3 here is CATSRGTSGAGDTQYF. In nucleotides, the CDR3 is TGTGCCACCAGCAGAGGGACTAGCGGGGCGGGAGATACGCAGTATTTT.

The chain carries TRBV7-2 and TRBJ1-3; 7 bases align to TRBD1. The CDR3 consists of 15 residues. With V trimmed by 6 bases and J by 4 bases, 9 bases remained unmatched. Germline assignment: CDR1 SGHTA and CDR2 FQGNSA. The CDR3 coding sequence is TGTGCCAGCAGTTTACAGGGGAGAACAGGAAACACCATATATTTT. Residues: CASSLQGRTGNTIYF.

This clonotype was seen at least ten times. This sequence joins TRBV29-1 and TRBJ1-1; 10 bases line up with TRBD1. From germline, CDR1 is SQVTM and CDR2 ANQGSEA. CDR3 length: 14 residues. The trim removed 6 bases at V and 6 bases at J, leaving 10 bases unmatched. CDR3 protein: CSVTRGTGEAEAFF. In DNA form, the CDR3 reads TGCAGCGTGACCCGCGGGACAGGGGAAGCTGAAGCTTTCTTT.

The V gene is TRBV2, the J gene TRBJ1-4; the D is unclear. CDR1 SNHLY and CDR2 FYNNEI come from the germline V gene. CDR3 length equals 19 residues. V dropped 9 bases and J dropped 1 base, with 27 bases sitting between them. The CDR3 loop reads CARSAEMGRQNGTNEKLFF. The CDR3 DNA is TGTGCCAGGAGCGCGGAAATGGGCCGGCAGAACGGAACTAATGAAAAACTGTTTTTT.

The sample holds one count of this clonotype. V usage is TRBV7-3 and J usage is TRBJ1-2, with 7 bases that match TRBD1. The CDR3 covers 14 residues. The trim removed 8 bases at V and 5 bases at J, leaving 11 bases unmatched. CDR1 and CDR2 from the germline V gene are SGHTA and FQGTGA. CDR3 amino acids: CASAGTALKYGYTF. The DNA for the CDR3 is TGTGCCAGCGCCGGGACAGCCCTTAAGTATGGCTACACCTTC.

This clonotype has just one count. The final CDR3 position lacks the conserved phenylalanine or tryptophan, pointing to a likely read error. No DNA is shown, since the ends of the CDR3 on it are uncertain; the CDR3 is the one TCRdb lists. The chain has TRBV10-3 and TRBJ2-6. Per the germline V gene, CDR1 is ENHRY and CDR2 is SYGVKD. With termini counted, the CDR3 has 8 amino acids. The CDR3 sequence is CAISERGS.

This clonotype was detected ten times or more. This rearrangement joins TRBV10-1 to TRBJ1-1; 7 bases are shared with TRBD1. The CDR3 has 14 residues. The V gene end was trimmed by 8 bases and the J gene end by 0 bases; junction bases not matched to a gene: 6. The germline CDR1 and CDR2 sequences are WNHNN and SYGVQD (reference sequence). The CDR3 DNA follows: TGCGCCAGCCAGTCGGGACAGATGAACACTGAAGCTTTCTTT. It yields the protein CASQSGQMNTEAFF.

This clonotype was counted only a few times. The chain employs TRBV13 and TRBJ1-2; possibly TRBD1 for D (5 bases). V dropped 5 bases and J dropped 4 bases, with 17 bases sitting between them. The germline V gene encodes CDR1 PRHDT and CDR2 FYEKMQ (reference sequence). The CDR3 length is 15 residues. The CDR3 DNA reads as TGTGCCAGCAGCCAAGGAGGGGTGAAACCCTATGGCTACACCTTC. It specifies CASSQGGVKPYGYTF.